This T cell receptor (beta chain) was identified during a study of blood T cell repertoires in COVID-19. Study at large: The United States, Italy and Spain provided the acute and convalescent COVID-19 samples. Sources were T cells, B-cell-depleted T cells, or PBMCs; the material itself was cDNA or gDNA.

Measured with immunoSEQ multiplex PCR; TCRdb has only the in-frame clones, and not every one. This sample carries tens of thousands of clones, roughly nine tenths of them seen once, and the ten largest clones take approximately 4.7%. CDR1 is SGHTA and CDR2 is FQGNSA in the germline V gene. This CDR3 region has 15 residues. The J segment lost 5 bases and the V segment lost 5 bases, leaving 4 bases of the junction unmatched. Specimen: peripheral blood. The chain recombines TRBV7-2 with TRBJ2-3; 13 bases align to TRBD2. This receptor was identified in a man aged 45-65 years with active COVID-19. The CDR3 nucleotides read TGTGCCAGCAGCGGGACTAGCGGGATATTAGATACGCAGTATTTT. Its translation: CASSGTSGILDTQYF.